Presented here are 13 T cell receptor beta chains from one specimen sequenced in a study of memory CD4+ T cells and cytomegalovirus serostatus. The sort gate was single viable CD3+CD4+CD8-CD45RO+ cells for memory CD4+ T cells. The protocol was immunoSEQ multiplex PCR, while the TCRdb copy is restricted to in-frame clones and leaves out a portion. The table includes tens of thousands of clones, 76% detected once. What was sequenced was memory CD4+ T cells from blood. These receptors were taken from an adult in good health and CMV-seronegative.

This clone was seen a single time. The rearrangement links TRBV6-5 to TRBJ2-7; D possibly uses TRBD1 or TRBD2 (5 bases each). Germline assignment: CDR1 MNHEY and CDR2 SVGAGI. The CDR3 is 14 amino acids. Trimming took 5 bases from V and 4 from J, leaving 15 bases between them. This CDR3 is CASSRGPGQYEQYF. The DNA for the CDR3 is TGTGCCAGCAGTCGGGGTCCGGGGCAATACGAGCAGTACTTC.

The chain couples TRBV6-6 to TRBJ2-5, with 7 bases lining up with TRBD2. This CDR3 has 14 residues. Looked up from germline, CDR1 is MNHNY and CDR2 is SVGAGI (reference sequence). V was pared by 0 bases and J by 7 bases, with 5 bases of the junction left unmatched. CDR3 DNA: TGTGCCAGCAGTTACTCGGACGGGGGGAGGACCCAGTACTTC. This encodes CASSYSDGGRTQYF.

This clone was seen just once. The chain joins TRBV6-6 to TRBJ2-1; D perhaps matches TRBD2 (8 bases). The CDR3 is made up of 15 amino acids. The ends were cut back, 7 bases at V and 7 bases at J, with 20 bases in the middle. Germline V gives CDR1 MNHNY, CDR2 SVGAGI (reference sequence). The chain's CDR3 is CASTPTGSGGNEQFF. The CDR3 coding sequence is TGTGCCAGCACTCCGACAGGGTCGGGGGGGAATGAGCAGTTCTTC.

The chain links TRBV6-1 to TRBJ1-5, with D perhaps matching TRBD1 (6 bases). Germline CDR1 reads MNHNS; CDR2 reads SASEGT. Deletions cut 4 bases from V and 5 bases from J, with 15 bases between. This CDR3 is 15 amino acids long. CDR3 region: CASSAQQGNDQPQHF. CDR3 in DNA: TGTGCCAGCAGTGCCCAACAGGGAAACGATCAGCCCCAGCATTTT.

CDR3 DNA sequence: TGCAGCGCGAACTCAGGTGGGCGCACCGGGGAGCTGTTTTTT. Residues: CSANSGGRTGELFF. V gene TRBV29-1 combines with J gene TRBJ2-2, with D hard to call. This CDR3 is 14 amino acids long. Looked up from germline, CDR1 is SQVTM and CDR2 is ANQGSEA. V was clipped by 7 bases and J by 4 bases, with 16 bases between them.

The chain is built from TRBV25-1 and TRBJ2-1; no clear D gene. V was clipped by 4 bases and J by 7 bases, with 11 bases between them. This CDR3 comprises 13 residues. Germline CDR1 and CDR2: MGHDK and SYGVNS. The CDR3, as DNA: TGTGCCAGCAGTGGTATGCAGTGGAATGAGCAGTTCTTC. As protein: CASSGMQWNEQFF.

In its sample, this clone was seen a few times. The genes are TRBV19 and TRBJ1-6; D remains unclear. The CDR3 contains 13 residues. Per germline, CDR1 LNHDA and CDR2 SQIVND (reference sequence). The V gene lost 10 bases and the J gene lost 8 bases, with 15 bases spanning the gap. The CDR3 DNA reads as TGTGCCACGTCCTCAAACCGGGATTCACCCCTCCACTTT. It codes for CATSSNRDSPLHF.

This clone was observed a handful of times. V and J are TRBV11-2 and TRBJ1-6; D remains ambiguous. The V gene lost 2 bases and the J gene lost 4 bases, with 15 bases spanning the gap. The CDR3 loop spans 17 amino acids. CDR1 and CDR2 from the germline V gene are SGHAT and FQNNGV. The CDR3: CASSLIPTADYNSPLHF. CDR3 nucleotide sequence: TGTGCCAGCAGCTTAATTCCGACGGCCGATTATAATTCACCCCTCCACTTT.

Only one count was recorded for this clone. This sequence joins TRBV6-1 and TRBJ2-5; D is undetermined. The end of the DNA aligns better with TRBJ2-7, so the J call may be wrong. The CDR3 runs 15 residues. Germline loops: CDR1 MNHNS, CDR2 SASEGT. This chain's CDR3 is CASSEFGGITYEQYF. The CDR3 bases are TGTGCCAGCAGTGAATTTGGTGGTATAACCTACGAGCAGTACTTC.

This clone turned up a few times. The chain joins TRBV6-1 to TRBJ2-2; perhaps TRBD2 as D (6 bases). V was pared by 1 base and J by 1 base, with 7 bases between. CDR3 length: 15 residues. CDR1 and CDR2 from the germline V gene are MNHNS and SASEGT. CDR3 sequence: CASSEVSGNTGELFF. In DNA, the CDR3 is TGTGCCAGCAGTGAAGTTAGCGGGAACACCGGGGAGCTGTTTTTT.

A few counts support this clone. This sequence joins TRBV7-9 and TRBJ1-3; D not certain. Germline V CDR1 and CDR2: SEHNR, FQNEAQ (reference sequence). V shed 1 base and J shed 2 bases, with 15 bases lying between them. The CDR3 is made up of 17 amino acids. In DNA, the CDR3 is TGTGCCAGCAGCTTAGAGTTACGTATACGAGCTGGAAACACCATATATTTT. Translation: CASSLELRIRAGNTIYF. Full variable domain (rest looked up from reference TRBV7-9 and TRBJ1-3): DTGVSQNPRHKITKRGQNVTFRCDPISEHNRLYWYRQTLGQGPEFLTYFQNEAQLEKSRLLSDRFSAERPKGSFSTLEIQRTEQGDSAMYLCASSLELRIRAGNTIYFGEGSWLTVV.

This clone has more than one count but fewer than ten. The gene calls are TRBV10-3 and TRBJ1-2, with TRBD1 as a possible D gene (6 bases). V lost 6 bases and J 4 bases, leaving 12 bases between the germline ends. Germline CDR1 is ENHRY and CDR2 is SYGVKD. This CDR3 spans 13 amino acids. The CDR3 is CAIRGGASYGYTF. In DNA form, the CDR3 reads TGTGCCATCAGGGGGGGCGCGAGCTATGGCTACACCTTC.

The chain has TRBV28 and TRBJ2-3, with TRBD2 matching over 8 bases. The length of the CDR3 is 14 residues. The germline gives CDR1 MDHEN, CDR2 SYDVKM. The J segment lost 4 bases and the V segment lost 4 bases, leaving 4 bases of the junction unmatched. The CDR3, as DNA: TGTGCCAGCAGTTCTTGGACTAGCTCAGATACGCAGTATTTT. This encodes CASSSWTSSDTQYF.